These 21 T cell receptor beta chains were sequenced from one sample in a study of T cells after yellow fever vaccination. One entry per CDR3 protein results from TCRdb running MiXCR on the 5' RACE reads. The sample lists 250,000 to 350,000 distinct CDR3 sequences, around 8.6% occurring once. The sample consisted of CD4+ T cells sorted from PBMCs, taken 5 days after the yellow fever booster vaccination. These receptors all come from a man between 18 and 35 years old who received the YFV17D yellow fever vaccine.

In this sample, this clonotype turned up many times. The chain combines TRBV7-2 with TRBJ2-1; 7 bases map to TRBD2. From germline, CDR1 is SGHTA and CDR2 FQGNSA. Unmatched junction bases numbered 14, after V lost 10 bases and J lost 5 bases. The CDR3 extends over 15 amino acids. The CDR3 is CATRGRGYRNNEQFF. The CDR3 DNA is TGTGCCACCCGGGGGAGGGGATATCGGAACAATGAGCAGTTCTTC.

J is TRBJ1-5 and V is TRBV4-2; D is uncertain. V lost 5 bases and J lost 0, with 8 bases in between. This CDR3 is 14 amino acids long. The V gene's germline CDR1 is LGHNA and CDR2 YNFKEQ. DNA of the CDR3: TGTGCCAGCAGCGGAGGGATTAGCAATCAGCCCCAGCATTTT. It codes for CASSGGISNQPQHF.

This clonotype was detected only a few times. This sequence joins TRBV28 and TRBJ2-2; 9 nucleotides agree with TRBD2. CDR3 length equals 16 residues. The trim removed 9 bases at V and 0 bases at J, leaving 8 bases unmatched. CDR1 is MDHEN, CDR2 SYDVKM, per germline. CDR3 DNA: TGTGCCAGTTTAGCGGGGGACCTCGCGAACACCGGGGAGCTGTTTTTT. This gives the protein CASLAGDLANTGELFF.

J is TRBJ2-3 and V is TRBV5-1; D remains ambiguous. The CDR3 is made up of 15 amino acids. V shed 1 base and J shed 1 base, with 10 bases lying between them. Germline-derived CDR1 and CDR2 are SGHRS and YFSETQ. The CDR3 nucleotides are TGCGCCAGCAGCTTGTGGGTTCAGGGCACAGATACGCAGTATTTT. Its translation: CASSLWVQGTDTQYF.

This clonotype has a count of ten or more. V and J are TRBV6-5 and TRBJ2-2; maybe TRBD1 (5 bases). This CDR3 region has 13 residues. In germline, CDR1 is MNHEY, CDR2 SVGAGI. The V end was cut by 4 bases, the J end by 7 bases, with 10 bases between. CDR3 coding DNA: TGTGCCAGCAGTTCCAGGGTTATCGGGGAGCTGTTTTTT. Residues: CASSSRVIGELFF.

Ten or more counts support this clonotype. The V and J genes are TRBV6-5 and TRBJ2-3, with TRBD2 identical over 12 bases. The CDR3 sequence is 15 residues long. The V gene end was trimmed by 8 bases and the J gene end by 0 bases; junction bases not matched to a gene: 3. Germline-derived CDR1 and CDR2 are MNHEY and SVGAGI. The CDR3 DNA follows: TGTGCCAGCTGGACTAGCGGGGCCAGCACAGATACGCAGTATTTT. The encoded protein is CASWTSGASTDTQYF.

The sample holds a few counts of this clonotype. The gene calls are TRBV5-1 and TRBJ1-4; 9 bases match TRBD1. Germline CDR1 reads SGHRS; CDR2 reads YFSETQ. The CDR3 totals 16 residues. V lost 4 bases to trimming and J lost 8 bases; unmatched junction nucleotides: 12. In DNA, the CDR3 is TGCGCCAGCAGCCGCGGAGCACAGGGGGCGGGAGAAAAACTGTTTTTT. This codes for CASSRGAQGAGEKLFF.

This clonotype was seen more than once but under ten times. The rearrangement joins TRBV2 to TRBJ2-3; perhaps TRBD2 as D (7 bases). Trimming removed 7 bases from V and 2 bases from J, with 13 bases in between. This CDR3 comprises 14 residues. Per the germline V gene, CDR1 is SNHLY and CDR2 is FYNNEI. CDR3 bases: TGTGCCAGCATAGTGGGGGGGCCCACAGATACGCAGTATTTT. This gives the protein CASIVGGPTDTQYF.

V usage is TRBV7-3 and J usage is TRBJ2-2; 10 nucleotides line up with TRBD2. Germline V gene lookup returns CDR1 SGHTA and CDR2 FQGTGA. This CDR3 spans 15 amino acids. The V gene end was trimmed by 4 bases and the J gene end by 4 bases; junction bases not matched to a gene: 3. For the CDR3, the DNA is TGTGCCAGCAGCTCTAGCGGGGGTGGCACCGGGGAGCTGTTTTTT. Its protein is CASSSSGGGTGELFF.

This clonotype was seen more than once but under ten times. The rearrangement uses TRBV7-2 and TRBJ1-4; D uncertain. The germline CDR1 and CDR2 sequences are SGHTA and FQGNSA. This CDR3 region has 14 residues. V lost 2 bases and J 14 bases, leaving 18 bases between the germline ends. The CDR3 DNA sequence: TGTGCCAGCAGCTTATTATCGTTCGGGCAGCCTCTGTTTTTT. Its protein product is CASSLLSFGQPLFF.

This clonotype was picked up a small number of times. The rearrangement uses TRBV5-1 and TRBJ2-2, with D possibly being TRBD2 (6 bases). V was shortened by 0 bases and J by 2 bases, with 11 bases between the two germline ends. The CDR3 is 16 residues long. Germline values: CDR1 SGHRS, CDR2 YFSETQ. CDR3 loop: CASSLEVSGNTGELFF. The CDR3 DNA reads TGCGCCAGCAGCTTGGAGGTTAGCGGCAACACCGGGGAGCTGTTTTTT.

This clonotype came up many times. This chain joins TRBV27 and TRBJ1-2; 9 bases are shared with TRBD1. Germline V gene lookup returns CDR1 MNHEY and CDR2 SMNVEV (reference sequence). The CDR3 has 14 amino acids. V shed 5 bases and J 8 bases; nucleotides not matched to a gene: 9. The CDR3 nucleotides read TGTGCCAGCAGTCACTATCGACAGGGGGAGGGCTACACCTTC. The encoded protein is CASSHYRQGEGYTF.

There are a few counts of this clonotype. The V call is TRBV10-3, the J call TRBJ2-3, with 10 bases aligning to TRBD2. CDR1 is ENHRY and CDR2 is SYGVKD in the germline V gene. J lost 4 bases, V lost 6 bases, and 1 base had no gene match. This CDR3 region has 13 residues. The CDR3 DNA reads as TGTGCCATCAGAGCGGGGGGGCCAGATACGCAGTATTTT. Its protein is CAIRAGGPDTQYF.

The genes are TRBV12-3 or TRBV12-4 and TRBJ2-3; 9 bases match TRBD2. The junction had 6 bases not matched to a gene; V was cut back by 3 bases and J by 5 bases. This CDR3 has 15 residues. In DNA, the CDR3 is TGTGCCAGCAGTTTGAATAGCGGGGGAGGAGATACGCAGTATTTT. As protein: CASSLNSGGGDTQYF.

In this sample, this clonotype turned up many times. The rearrangement uses TRBV18 and TRBJ2-3; 8 bases fit TRBD2. From germline, CDR1 is KGHSH and CDR2 LQKENI. CDR3 size: 15 residues. Trimming removed 0 bases from V and 1 base from J; junction bases left unmatched: 0. The CDR3 sequence is CASSPPTSGTDTQYF. CDR3 coding DNA: TGTGCCAGCTCACCACCGACTAGCGGCACAGATACGCAGTATTTT.

The chain joins TRBV6-6 to TRBJ1-3, with D uncertain. CDR3 length equals 13 residues. Trimming shortened V by 5 bases and J by 2 bases, and 7 bases separated the two germline ends. Germline V lookup: CDR1 MNHNY, CDR2 SVGAGI (reference sequence). The CDR3 DNA reads as TGTGCCAGCAGTGTAGTACCTGGAAACACCATATATTTT. Its protein product is CASSVVPGNTIYF.

The chain uses TRBV7-9 and TRBJ1-2; no firm D call. The CDR3 spans 13 residues. The germline CDR1 and CDR2 sequences are SEHNR and FQNEAQ (reference sequence). Trimming removed 0 bases from V and 4 bases from J, with 6 bases in between. Here the CDR3 DNA reads TGTGCCAGCAGCTTAGCACAGACCTATGGCTACACCTTC. Residues: CASSLAQTYGYTF.

The DNA of the CDR3 is TGTGCCAGCACTGGGACTGCCTCCTACAATGAGCAGTTCTTC. Protein sequence: CASTGTASYNEQFF. The chain carries TRBV2 and TRBJ2-1; possible D gene TRBD2, 6 bases. Trimming cost V 7 bases and J 0 bases, with 10 bases left between them. CDR1 and CDR2 from the germline V gene are SNHLY and FYNNEI. The CDR3 runs to 14 residues.

The rearrangement links TRBV6-5 to TRBJ1-2; 10 bases agree with TRBD1. The CDR3 is made up of 14 amino acids. Germline values: CDR1 MNHEY, CDR2 SVGAGI. J lost 6 bases, V lost 0 bases, and 1 base had no gene match. CDR3: CASSYSDRGDGYTF. CDR3 in DNA: TGTGCCAGCAGTTACTCGGACAGGGGGGATGGCTACACCTTC.

This clonotype was counted between two and nine times. The chain couples TRBV10-3 to TRBJ2-7; 7 positions match TRBD1. Trimming took 6 bases from V and 5 from J; bases not matched to a gene: 10. The CDR3 runs 14 residues. Looked up from germline, CDR1 is ENHRY and CDR2 is SYGVKD. The CDR3 protein is CAIRETGIVDEQYF. The CDR3 DNA follows: TGTGCCATCAGAGAGACAGGGATCGTCGACGAGCAGTACTTC.

A few counts support this clonotype. The chain is built from TRBV5-1 and TRBJ1-6; D possibly corresponds to TRBD1 (6 bases). Trimming took 7 bases from V and 5 from J, leaving 16 bases between them. From germline, CDR1 is SGHRS and CDR2 YFSETQ. CDR3 length: 15 amino acids. DNA for the CDR3: TGCGCCAGCCGAGGCGGGGACACCGATAATTCACCCCTCCACTTT. The encoded protein is CASRGGDTDNSPLHF. The full variable domain, completed using reference TRBV5-1 and TRBJ1-6, is KAGVTQTPRYLIKTRGQQVTLSCSPISGHRSVSWYQQTPGQGLQFLFEYFSETQRNKGNFPGRFSGRQFSNSRSEMNVSTLELGDSALYLCASRGGDTDNSPLHFGNGTRLTVT.